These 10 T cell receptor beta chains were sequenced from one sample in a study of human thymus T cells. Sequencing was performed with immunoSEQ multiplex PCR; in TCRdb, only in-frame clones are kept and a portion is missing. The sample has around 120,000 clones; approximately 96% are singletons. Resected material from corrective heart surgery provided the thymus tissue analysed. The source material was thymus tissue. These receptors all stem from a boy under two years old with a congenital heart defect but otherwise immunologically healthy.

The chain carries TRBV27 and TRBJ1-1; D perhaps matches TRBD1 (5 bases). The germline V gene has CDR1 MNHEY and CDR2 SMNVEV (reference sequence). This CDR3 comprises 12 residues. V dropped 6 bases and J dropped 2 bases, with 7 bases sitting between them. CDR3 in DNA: TGTGCCAGCAGGGGGCCAAACACTGAAGCTTTCTTT. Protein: CASRGPNTEAFF.

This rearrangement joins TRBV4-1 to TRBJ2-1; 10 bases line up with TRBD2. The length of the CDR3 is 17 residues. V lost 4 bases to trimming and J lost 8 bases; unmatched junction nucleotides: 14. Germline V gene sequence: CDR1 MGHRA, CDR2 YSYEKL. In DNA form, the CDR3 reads TGCGCCAGCAGCCCGTTCGGTGGGACTAGCGTGGACGATGAGCAGTTCTTC. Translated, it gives CASSPFGGTSVDDEQFF.

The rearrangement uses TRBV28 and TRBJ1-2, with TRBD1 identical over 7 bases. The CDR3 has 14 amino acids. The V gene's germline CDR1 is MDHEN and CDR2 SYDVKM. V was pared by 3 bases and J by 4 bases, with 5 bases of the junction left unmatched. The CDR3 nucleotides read TGTGCCAGCAGTTTTGACAGGGACTCCTATGGCTACACCTTC. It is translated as CASSFDRDSYGYTF.

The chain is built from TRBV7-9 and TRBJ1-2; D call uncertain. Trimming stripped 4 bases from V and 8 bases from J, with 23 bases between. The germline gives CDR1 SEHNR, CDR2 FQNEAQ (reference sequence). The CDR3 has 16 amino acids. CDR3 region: CASSSPRDPLGEGYTF. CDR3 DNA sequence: TGTGCCAGCAGCTCACCCCGAGACCCGCTGGGAGAGGGCTACACCTTC.

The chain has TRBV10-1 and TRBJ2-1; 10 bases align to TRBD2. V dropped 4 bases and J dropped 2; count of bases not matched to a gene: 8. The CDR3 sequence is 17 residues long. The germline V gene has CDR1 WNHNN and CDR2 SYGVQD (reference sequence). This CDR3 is CASSAALAGETYNEQFF. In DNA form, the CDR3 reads TGCGCCAGCAGTGCCGCCCTAGCGGGGGAAACCTACAATGAGCAGTTCTTC.

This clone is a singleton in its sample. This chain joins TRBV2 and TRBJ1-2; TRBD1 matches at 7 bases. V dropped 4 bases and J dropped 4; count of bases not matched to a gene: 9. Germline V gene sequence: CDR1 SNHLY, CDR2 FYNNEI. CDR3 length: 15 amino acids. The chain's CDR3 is CASSGRETGRYGYTF. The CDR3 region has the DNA TGTGCCAGCAGTGGCCGAGAGACAGGGCGCTATGGCTACACCTTC.

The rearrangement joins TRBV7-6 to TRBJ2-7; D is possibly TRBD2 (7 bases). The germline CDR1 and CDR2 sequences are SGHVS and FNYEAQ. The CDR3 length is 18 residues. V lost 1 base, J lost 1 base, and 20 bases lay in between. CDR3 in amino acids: CASSLGNLEGEGSYEQYF. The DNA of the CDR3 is TGTGCCAGCAGCTTAGGGAATTTAGAGGGGGAGGGTTCCTACGAGCAGTACTTC.

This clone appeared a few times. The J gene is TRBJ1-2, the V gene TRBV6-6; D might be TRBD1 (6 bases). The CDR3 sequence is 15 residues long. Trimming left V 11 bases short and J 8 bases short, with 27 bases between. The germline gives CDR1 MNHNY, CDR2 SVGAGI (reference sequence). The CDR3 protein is CAARRGQGTWGGYTF. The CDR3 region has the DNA TGTGCCGCCCGACGGGGGCAGGGGACGTGGGGAGGCTACACCTTC.

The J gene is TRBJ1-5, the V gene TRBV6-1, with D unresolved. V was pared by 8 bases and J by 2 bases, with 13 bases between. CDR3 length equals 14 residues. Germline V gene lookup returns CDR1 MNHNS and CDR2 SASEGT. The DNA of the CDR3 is TGTGCCAGCCGCCGGGCCGGGCGCAATCAGCCCCAGCATTTT. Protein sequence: CASRRAGRNQPQHF.

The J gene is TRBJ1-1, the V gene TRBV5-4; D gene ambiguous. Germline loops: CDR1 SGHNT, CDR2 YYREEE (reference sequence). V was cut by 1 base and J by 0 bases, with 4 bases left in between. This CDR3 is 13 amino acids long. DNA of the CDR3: TGTGCCAGCAGCTTGCTGTTGAACACTGAAGCTTTCTTT. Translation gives CASSLLLNTEAFF.